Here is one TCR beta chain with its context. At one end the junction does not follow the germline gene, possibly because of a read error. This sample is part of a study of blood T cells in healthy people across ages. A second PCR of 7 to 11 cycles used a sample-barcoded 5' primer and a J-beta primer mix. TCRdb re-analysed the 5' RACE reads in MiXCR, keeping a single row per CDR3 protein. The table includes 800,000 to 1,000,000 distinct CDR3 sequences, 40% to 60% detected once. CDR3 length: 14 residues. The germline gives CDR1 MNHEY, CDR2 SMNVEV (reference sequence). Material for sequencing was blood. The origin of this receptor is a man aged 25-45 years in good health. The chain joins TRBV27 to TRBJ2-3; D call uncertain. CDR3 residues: CASSLSQSTDMQYF. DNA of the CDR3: TGTGCCAGCAGTTTGTCTCAGTCCACAGATATGCAGTATTTT.